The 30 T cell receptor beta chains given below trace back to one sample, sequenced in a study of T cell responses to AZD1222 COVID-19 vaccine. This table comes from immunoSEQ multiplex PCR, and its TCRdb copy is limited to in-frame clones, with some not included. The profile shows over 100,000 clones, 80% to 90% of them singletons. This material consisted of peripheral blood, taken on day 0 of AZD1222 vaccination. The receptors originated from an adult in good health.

The CDR3 reads CASSLGRGATEKLFF. CDR3 nucleotide sequence: TGTGCCAGCAGCTTAGGTAGGGGGGCTACCGAAAAACTGTTTTTT. The genes are TRBV11-2 and TRBJ1-4, with a weak D call TRBD1 (6 bases). Germline V gives CDR1 SGHAT, CDR2 FQNNGV. V was cut by 1 base and J by 8 bases, with 14 bases left in between. The length of the CDR3 is 15 residues.

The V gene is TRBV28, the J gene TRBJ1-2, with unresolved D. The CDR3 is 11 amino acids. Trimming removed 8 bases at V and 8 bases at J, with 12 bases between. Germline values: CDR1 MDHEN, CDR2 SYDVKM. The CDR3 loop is CASQRIWGYTF. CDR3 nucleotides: TGTGCCAGCCAACGAATCTGGGGCTACACCTTC.

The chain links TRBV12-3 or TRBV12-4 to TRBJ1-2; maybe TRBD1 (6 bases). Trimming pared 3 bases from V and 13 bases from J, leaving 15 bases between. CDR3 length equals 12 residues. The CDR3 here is CASSLVTGFFTF. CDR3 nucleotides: TGTGCCAGCAGTTTGGTCACAGGGTTTTTCACCTTC.

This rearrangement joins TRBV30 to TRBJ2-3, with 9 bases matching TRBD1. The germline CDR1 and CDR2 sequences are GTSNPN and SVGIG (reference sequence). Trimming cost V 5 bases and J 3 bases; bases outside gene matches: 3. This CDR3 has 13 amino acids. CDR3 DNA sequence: TGTGCCTGGGGACAGGGGTCGACAGATACGCAGTATTTT. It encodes CAWGQGSTDTQYF.

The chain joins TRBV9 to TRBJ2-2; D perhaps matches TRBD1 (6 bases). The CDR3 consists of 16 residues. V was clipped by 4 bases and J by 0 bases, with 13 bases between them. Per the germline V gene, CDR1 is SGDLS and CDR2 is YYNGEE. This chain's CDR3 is CASSLETGPNTGELFF. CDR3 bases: TGTGCCAGCAGCCTAGAGACAGGTCCGAACACCGGGGAGCTGTTTTTT.

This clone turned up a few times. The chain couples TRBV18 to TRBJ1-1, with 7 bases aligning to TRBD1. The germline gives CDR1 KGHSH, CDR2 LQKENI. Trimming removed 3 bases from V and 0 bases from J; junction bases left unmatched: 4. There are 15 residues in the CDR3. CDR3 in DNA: TGTGCCAGCTCACCGATGGGACAGTTGAACACTGAAGCTTTCTTT. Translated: CASSPMGQLNTEAFF. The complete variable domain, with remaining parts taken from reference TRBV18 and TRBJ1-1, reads NAGVMQNPRHLVRRRGQEARLRCSPMKGHSHVYWYRQLPEEGLKFMVYLQKENIIDESGMPKERFSAEFPKEGPSILRIQQVVRGDSAAYFCASSPMGQLNTEAFFGQGTRLTVV.

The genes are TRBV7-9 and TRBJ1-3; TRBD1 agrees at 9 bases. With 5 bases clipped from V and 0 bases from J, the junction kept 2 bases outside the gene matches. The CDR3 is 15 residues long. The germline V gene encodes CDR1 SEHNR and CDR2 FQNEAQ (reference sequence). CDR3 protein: CASSQTGGSGNTIYF. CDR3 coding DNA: TGTGCCAGCAGCCAGACAGGGGGCTCTGGAAACACCATATATTTT.

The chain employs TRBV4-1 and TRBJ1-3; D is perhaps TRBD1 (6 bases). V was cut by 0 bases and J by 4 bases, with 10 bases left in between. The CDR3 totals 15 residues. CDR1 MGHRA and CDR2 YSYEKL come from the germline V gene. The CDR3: CASSQDSGTGNTIYF. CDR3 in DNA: TGCGCCAGCAGCCAAGATTCAGGGACAGGAAACACCATATATTTT.

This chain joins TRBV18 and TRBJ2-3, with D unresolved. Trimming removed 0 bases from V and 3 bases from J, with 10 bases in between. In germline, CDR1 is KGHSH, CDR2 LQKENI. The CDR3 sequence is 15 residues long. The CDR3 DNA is TGTGCCAGCTCACCACCGGGTCCATTGACAGATACGCAGTATTTT. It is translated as CASSPPGPLTDTQYF.

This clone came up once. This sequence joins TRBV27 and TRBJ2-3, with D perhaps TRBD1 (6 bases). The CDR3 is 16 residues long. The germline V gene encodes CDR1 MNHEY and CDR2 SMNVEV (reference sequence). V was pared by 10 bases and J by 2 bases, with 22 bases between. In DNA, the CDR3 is TGTGCCACCAAGTTACTCCGACAGGACTCCACAGATACGCAGTATTTT. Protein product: CATKLLRQDSTDTQYF.

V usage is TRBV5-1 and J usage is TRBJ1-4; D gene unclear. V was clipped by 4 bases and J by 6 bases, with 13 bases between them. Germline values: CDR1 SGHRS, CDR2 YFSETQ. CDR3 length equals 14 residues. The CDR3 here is CASSLVGSDEKLFF. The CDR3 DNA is TGCGCCAGCAGCCTTGTAGGTAGTGATGAAAAACTGTTTTTT.

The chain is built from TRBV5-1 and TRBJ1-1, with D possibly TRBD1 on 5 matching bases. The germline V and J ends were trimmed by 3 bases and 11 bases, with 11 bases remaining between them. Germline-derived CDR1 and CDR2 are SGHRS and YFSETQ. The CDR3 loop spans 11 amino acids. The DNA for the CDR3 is TGCGCCAGCAGCTCCAGGGAGGGGGCTTTCTTT. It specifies CASSSREGAFF.

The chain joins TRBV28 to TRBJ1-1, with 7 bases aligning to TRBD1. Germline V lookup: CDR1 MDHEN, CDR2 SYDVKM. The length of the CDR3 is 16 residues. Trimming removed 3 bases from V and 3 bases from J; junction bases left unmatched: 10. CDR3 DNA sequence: TGTGCCAGCAGTTTCAAAGGGGGCCTGATGGACACTGAAGCTTTCTTT. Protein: CASSFKGGLMDTEAFF.

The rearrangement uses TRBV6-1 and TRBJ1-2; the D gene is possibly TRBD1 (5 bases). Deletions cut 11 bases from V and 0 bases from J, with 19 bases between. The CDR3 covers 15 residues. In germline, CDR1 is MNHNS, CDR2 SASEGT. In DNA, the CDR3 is TGTGCCGGGAGTGACAGCCCCTTCACTAACTATGGCTACACCTTC. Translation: CAGSDSPFTNYGYTF.

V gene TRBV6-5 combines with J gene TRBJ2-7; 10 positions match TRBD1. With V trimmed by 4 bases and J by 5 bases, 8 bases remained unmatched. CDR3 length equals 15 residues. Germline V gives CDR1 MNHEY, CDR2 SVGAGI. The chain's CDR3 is CASSSPGQGLHEQYF. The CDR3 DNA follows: TGTGCCAGCAGTTCCCCGGGACAGGGGTTACACGAGCAGTACTTC.

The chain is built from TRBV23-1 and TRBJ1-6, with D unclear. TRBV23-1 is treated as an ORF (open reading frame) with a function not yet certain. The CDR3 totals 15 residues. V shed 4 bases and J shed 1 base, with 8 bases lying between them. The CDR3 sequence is CASSPTGSYNSPLHF. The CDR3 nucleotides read TGCGCCAGCAGTCCGACTGGGTCCTATAATTCACCCCTCCACTTT.

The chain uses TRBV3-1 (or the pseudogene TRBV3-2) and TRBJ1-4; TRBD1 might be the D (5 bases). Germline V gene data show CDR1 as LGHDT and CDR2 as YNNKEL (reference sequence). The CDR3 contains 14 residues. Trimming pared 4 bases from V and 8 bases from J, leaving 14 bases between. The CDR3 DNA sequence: TGTGCCAGCAGCCGGGGGGGTCCCTACGAAAAACTGTTTTTT. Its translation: CASSRGGPYEKLFF.

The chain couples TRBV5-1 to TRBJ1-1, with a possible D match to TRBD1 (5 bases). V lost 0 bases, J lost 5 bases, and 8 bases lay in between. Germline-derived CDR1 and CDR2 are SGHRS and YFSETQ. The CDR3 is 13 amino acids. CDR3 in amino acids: CASSLEGVTEAFF. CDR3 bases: TGCGCCAGCAGCTTGGAAGGGGTTACTGAAGCTTTCTTT.

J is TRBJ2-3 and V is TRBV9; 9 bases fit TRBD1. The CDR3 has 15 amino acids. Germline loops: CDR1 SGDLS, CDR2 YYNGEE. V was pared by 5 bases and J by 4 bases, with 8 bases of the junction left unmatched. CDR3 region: CASRETGGEADTQYF. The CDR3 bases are TGTGCCAGCAGGGAAACAGGGGGCGAGGCAGATACGCAGTATTTT.

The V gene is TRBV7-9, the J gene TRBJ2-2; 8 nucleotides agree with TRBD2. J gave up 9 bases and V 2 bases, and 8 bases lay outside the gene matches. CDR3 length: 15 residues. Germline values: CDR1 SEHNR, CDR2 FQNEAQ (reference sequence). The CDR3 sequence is CASSLSGGHSWELFF. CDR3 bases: TGTGCCAGCAGCTTAAGCGGGGGCCATTCTTGGGAGCTGTTTTTT.

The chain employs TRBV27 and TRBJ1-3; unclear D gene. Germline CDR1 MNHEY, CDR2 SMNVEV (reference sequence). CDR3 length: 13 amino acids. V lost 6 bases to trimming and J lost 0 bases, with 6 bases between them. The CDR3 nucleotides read TGTGCCAGCAGGGGTAGCTCTGGAAACACCATATATTTT. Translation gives CASRGSSGNTIYF.

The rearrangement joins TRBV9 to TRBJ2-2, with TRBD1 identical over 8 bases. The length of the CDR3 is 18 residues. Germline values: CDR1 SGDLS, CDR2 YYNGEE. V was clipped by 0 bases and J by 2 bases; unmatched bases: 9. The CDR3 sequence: CASSVVGAGGLNTGELFF. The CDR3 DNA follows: TGTGCCAGCAGCGTAGTTGGTGCAGGGGGCCTTAACACCGGGGAGCTGTTTTTT.

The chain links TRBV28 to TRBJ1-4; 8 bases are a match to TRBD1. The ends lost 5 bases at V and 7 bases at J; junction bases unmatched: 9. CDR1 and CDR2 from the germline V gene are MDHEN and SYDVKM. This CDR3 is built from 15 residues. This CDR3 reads CASSRTDRGGEKLFF. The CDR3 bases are TGTGCCAGCAGTCGGACCGACAGGGGTGGTGAAAAACTGTTTTTT.

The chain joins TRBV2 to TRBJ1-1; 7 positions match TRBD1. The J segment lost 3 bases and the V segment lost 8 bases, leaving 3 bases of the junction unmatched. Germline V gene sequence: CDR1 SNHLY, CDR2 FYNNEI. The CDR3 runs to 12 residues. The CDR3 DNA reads TGTGCCAGCGGACAGGTTTACACTGAAGCTTTCTTT. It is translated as CASGQVYTEAFF.

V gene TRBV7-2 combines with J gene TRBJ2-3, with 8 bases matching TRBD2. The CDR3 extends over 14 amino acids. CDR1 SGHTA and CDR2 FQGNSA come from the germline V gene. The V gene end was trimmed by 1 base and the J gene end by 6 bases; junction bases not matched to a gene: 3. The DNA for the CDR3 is TGTGCCAGCAGCTTAGTTGGCGGGAGGGATACGCAGTATTTT. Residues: CASSLVGGRDTQYF.

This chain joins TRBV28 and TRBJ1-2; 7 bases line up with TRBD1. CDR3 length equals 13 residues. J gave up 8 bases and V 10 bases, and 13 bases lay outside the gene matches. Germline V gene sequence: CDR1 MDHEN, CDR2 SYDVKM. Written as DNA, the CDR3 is TGTGCCACCAAACCGGGACAGAGGAGCGGCTACACCTTC. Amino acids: CATKPGQRSGYTF.

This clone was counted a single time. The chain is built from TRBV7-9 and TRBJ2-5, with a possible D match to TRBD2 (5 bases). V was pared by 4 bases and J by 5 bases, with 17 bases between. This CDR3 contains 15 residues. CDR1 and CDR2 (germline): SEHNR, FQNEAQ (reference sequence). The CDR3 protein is CASSYASPLRETQYF. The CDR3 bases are TGTGCCAGCAGCTACGCTAGCCCGCTCAGGGAGACCCAGTACTTC.

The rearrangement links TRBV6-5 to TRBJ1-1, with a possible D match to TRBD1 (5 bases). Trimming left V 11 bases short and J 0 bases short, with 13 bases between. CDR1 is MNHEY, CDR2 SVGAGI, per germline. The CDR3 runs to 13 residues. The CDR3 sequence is CAGTDRMNTEAFF. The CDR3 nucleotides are TGTGCCGGAACAGACAGAATGAACACTGAAGCTTTCTTT.

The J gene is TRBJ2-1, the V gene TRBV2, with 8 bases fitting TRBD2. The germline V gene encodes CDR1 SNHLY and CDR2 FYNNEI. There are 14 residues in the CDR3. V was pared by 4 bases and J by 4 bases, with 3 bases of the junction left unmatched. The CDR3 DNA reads TGTGCCAGCAGTGGTAGCGGGACGTACAATGAGCAGTTCTTC. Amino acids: CASSGSGTYNEQFF.

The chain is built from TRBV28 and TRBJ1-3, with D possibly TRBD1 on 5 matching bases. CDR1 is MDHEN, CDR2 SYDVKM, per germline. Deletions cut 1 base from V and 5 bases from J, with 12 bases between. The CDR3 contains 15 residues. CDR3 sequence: CASSLFKGLRNTIYF. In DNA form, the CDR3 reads TGTGCCAGCAGTTTATTTAAGGGGCTCCGAAACACCATATATTTT.